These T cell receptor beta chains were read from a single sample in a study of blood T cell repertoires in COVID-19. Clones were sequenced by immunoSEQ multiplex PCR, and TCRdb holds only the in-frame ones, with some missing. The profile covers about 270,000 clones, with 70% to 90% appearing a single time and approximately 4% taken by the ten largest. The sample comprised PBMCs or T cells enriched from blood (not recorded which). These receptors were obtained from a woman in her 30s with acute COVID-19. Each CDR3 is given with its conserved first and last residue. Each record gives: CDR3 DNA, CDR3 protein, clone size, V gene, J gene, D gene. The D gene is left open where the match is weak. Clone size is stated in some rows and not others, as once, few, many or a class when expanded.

cdr3_nt: TGTGCCAGTAGTAGCGGACTAGCGGGTCTTGAGCAGTACTTC
cdr3_aa: CASSSGLAGLEQYF
clone_size: -
v_call: TRBV19
j_call: TRBJ2-7
d_call: TRBD2

cdr3_nt: TGTGCCAGCAGCTTGGAACAGGGAACGGATACGCAGTATTTT
cdr3_aa: CASSLEQGTDTQYF
clone_size: -
v_call: TRBV5-5
j_call: TRBJ2-3
d_call: -

cdr3_nt: TGTGCCAGCAGCGTACTTTTGCGGGAGGGGGAGCAGTTCTTC
cdr3_aa: CASSVLLREGEQFF
clone_size: -
v_call: TRBV9
j_call: TRBJ2-1
d_call: TRBD2

cdr3_nt: TGTGCCACCAGTGACCAACTAGCGGGAGGTGGCGATGAGCAGTTCTTC
cdr3_aa: CATSDQLAGGGDEQFF
clone_size: -
v_call: TRBV24-1
j_call: TRBJ2-1
d_call: TRBD2

cdr3_nt: TGCGCCAGCAGCTTGAACAGCGGGAGTCCCTACAATGAGCAGTTCTTC
cdr3_aa: CASSLNSGSPYNEQFF
clone_size: -
v_call: TRBV5-1
j_call: TRBJ2-1
d_call: TRBD2

cdr3_nt: TGTGCCAGCAGCCAATGGGACTCCAACTATGGCTACACCTTC
cdr3_aa: CASSQWDSNYGYTF
clone_size: -
v_call: TRBV14
j_call: TRBJ1-2
d_call: -

cdr3_nt: TGCGCCAGCAGCTTGGATTCCGGGACTTCCTACGAGCAGTACTTC
cdr3_aa: CASSLDSGTSYEQYF
clone_size: -
v_call: TRBV5-1
j_call: TRBJ2-7
d_call: -

cdr3_nt: TGCGCCAGCAGCTCCGGGACAGGTGGGACAGATACGCAGTATTTT
cdr3_aa: CASSSGTGGTDTQYF
clone_size: -
v_call: TRBV5-1
j_call: TRBJ2-3
d_call: TRBD1

cdr3_nt: TGTGCCAGCAGTGAATGGGCCCCAATGCGCTACTACGAGCAGTACTTC
cdr3_aa: CASSEWAPMRYYEQYF
clone_size: -
v_call: TRBV6-1
j_call: TRBJ2-7
d_call: -

cdr3_nt: TGCGCCAGCAGCTTCACAGGCGAGCAGTACTTC
cdr3_aa: CASSFTGEQYF
clone_size: few
v_call: TRBV5-1
j_call: TRBJ2-7
d_call: -

cdr3_nt: TGTGCCAGCAGCGTAGGAGGGCAGATCACAGATACGCAGTATTTT
cdr3_aa: CASSVGGQITDTQYF
clone_size: -
v_call: TRBV9
j_call: TRBJ2-3
d_call: -

cdr3_nt: TGTGCCACTTCGGACAGGGGAAGGTCCGGGGAGCTGTTTTTT
cdr3_aa: CATSDRGRSGELFF
clone_size: -
v_call: TRBV24-1
j_call: TRBJ2-2
d_call: TRBD1

cdr3_nt: TGTGCCAGCACCCTGGTACACAGGGGGGATTCACCCCTCCACTTT
cdr3_aa: CASTLVHRGDSPLHF
clone_size: -
v_call: TRBV7-2
j_call: TRBJ1-6
d_call: TRBD1

cdr3_nt: TGTGCCAGCAGCTCCGAAGACAGTCCATATGGCTACACCTTC
cdr3_aa: CASSSEDSPYGYTF
clone_size: -
v_call: TRBV13
j_call: TRBJ1-2
d_call: -

cdr3_nt: TGTGCCAGCAGCGACCCGAATCAGGGCCTAGCGGCTTTT
cdr3_aa: CASSDPNQGLAAF
clone_size: -
v_call: TRBV9
j_call: TRBJ2-3
d_call: TRBD2

cdr3_nt: TGTGCCTGGAAGTCAGGAAACCCCGCGGATACGCAGTATTTT
cdr3_aa: CAWKSGNPADTQYF
clone_size: -
v_call: TRBV30
j_call: TRBJ2-3
d_call: -

cdr3_nt: TGTGCCATCAGTCCAGGGGCATCCCAAGAGACCCAGTACTTC
cdr3_aa: CAISPGASQETQYF
clone_size: -
v_call: TRBV10-3
j_call: TRBJ2-5
d_call: -

cdr3_nt: TGTGCCAGCAGTACCGGGACTAGCGGGAGAAACAATGAGCAGTTCTTC
cdr3_aa: CASSTGTSGRNNEQFF
clone_size: -
v_call: TRBV6-4
j_call: TRBJ2-1
d_call: TRBD2

cdr3_nt: TGTGCCAGCAGTTACTCTCCCGGGACAACAGCCCGGGAGCTGTTTTTT
cdr3_aa: CASSYSPGTTARELFF
clone_size: once
v_call: TRBV6-2/TRBV6-3
j_call: TRBJ2-2
d_call: -

cdr3_nt: TGTGCCACCAGCAGAGGGGGGACTAGCGGGACCGGTACGCAGTATTTT
cdr3_aa: CATSRGGTSGTGTQYF
clone_size: -
v_call: TRBV15
j_call: TRBJ2-3
d_call: TRBD2

cdr3_nt: TGTGCCAGCAGCCAACCGACAGGGTCCTACGAGCAGTACTTC
cdr3_aa: CASSQPTGSYEQYF
clone_size: once
v_call: TRBV3-1/TRBV3-2
j_call: TRBJ2-7
d_call: TRBD1

cdr3_nt: TGTGCCAGTAGTTTGGGACAGCAGGGGGAAAAACTGTTTTTT
cdr3_aa: CASSLGQQGEKLFF
clone_size: -
v_call: TRBV19
j_call: TRBJ1-4
d_call: TRBD1

cdr3_nt: TGTGCCTGGAGCCAAGGAGATAATTCACCCCTCCACTTT
cdr3_aa: CAWSQGDNSPLHF
clone_size: -
v_call: TRBV30
j_call: TRBJ1-6
d_call: -

cdr3_nt: TGTGCCAGCAGCTTAGCCGGGACAGGGGTTATCCACGAGCAGTACTTC
cdr3_aa: CASSLAGTGVIHEQYF
clone_size: few
v_call: TRBV11-2
j_call: TRBJ2-7
d_call: TRBD1

cdr3_nt: TGTGCCAGCAGCCAAGATGGGACAGGGGCTGAAAAACTGTTTTTT
cdr3_aa: CASSQDGTGAEKLFF
clone_size: once
v_call: TRBV3-1/TRBV3-2
j_call: TRBJ1-4
d_call: TRBD1

cdr3_nt: TGTGCCAGCAGCTTAAGTGGCAGCGGGGGCTCTGGGGCCAACGTCCTGACTTTC
cdr3_aa: CASSLSGSGGSGANVLTF
clone_size: -
v_call: TRBV7-3
j_call: TRBJ2-6
d_call: TRBD2

cdr3_nt: TGTGCCAGCAGCTTGGGCAGTAGCATGGCCAAAAACATTCAGTACTTC
cdr3_aa: CASSLGSSMAKNIQYF
clone_size: -
v_call: TRBV5-6
j_call: TRBJ2-4
d_call: -

cdr3_nt: TGTGCCGCCCAGGTAATTACTGAAGCTTTCTTT
cdr3_aa: CAAQVITEAFF
clone_size: -
v_call: TRBV10-3
j_call: TRBJ1-1
d_call: -

cdr3_nt: TGTGCCAGCAGCTTAGGAGCGGGAGACACAGATACGCAGTATTTT
cdr3_aa: CASSLGAGDTDTQYF
clone_size: -
v_call: TRBV7-9
j_call: TRBJ2-3
d_call: TRBD2

cdr3_nt: TGTGCCAGCAAACGGGAATGGAGCACAGATACGCAGTATTTT
cdr3_aa: CASKREWSTDTQYF
clone_size: -
v_call: TRBV2
j_call: TRBJ2-3
d_call: -

cdr3_nt: TGTGCCAGTAGTTTCCGGGACAGGGACAATCAGCCCCAGCATTTT
cdr3_aa: CASSFRDRDNQPQHF
clone_size: -
v_call: TRBV19
j_call: TRBJ1-5
d_call: TRBD1

cdr3_nt: TGTGCCAGCAGCTTATTAGGGACAGGATCCGCGAACACCGGGGAGCTGTTTTTT
cdr3_aa: CASSLLGTGSANTGELFF
clone_size: -
v_call: TRBV7-3
j_call: TRBJ2-2
d_call: TRBD1

cdr3_nt: TGTGCCAGCAGCTTCGAACTAGCGGGAGTAACAGATACGCAGTATTTT
cdr3_aa: CASSFELAGVTDTQYF
clone_size: -
v_call: TRBV7-8
j_call: TRBJ2-3
d_call: TRBD2

cdr3_nt: TGTGCCAGCGGAGCTTACAGGGTAGGTCAGCCCCAGCATTTT
cdr3_aa: CASGAYRVGQPQHF
clone_size: -
v_call: TRBV28
j_call: TRBJ1-5
d_call: -

cdr3_nt: TGTGCCAGCAGTTCCCTCACAGGGAATATATTCGGGAGCAATCAGCCCCAGCATTTT
cdr3_aa: CASSSLTGNIFGSNQPQHF
clone_size: -
v_call: TRBV27
j_call: TRBJ1-5
d_call: -

cdr3_nt: TGCGCCAGCAGCCAGGGGGGTGGCACAGATACGCAGTATTTT
cdr3_aa: CASSQGGGTDTQYF
clone_size: -
v_call: TRBV4-1
j_call: TRBJ2-3
d_call: -